The 19 T cell receptor beta chains given below trace back to one sample, sequenced in a study of cytomegalovirus exposure and HLA in healthy donors. Method: immunoSEQ multiplex PCR; TCRdb's copy keeps in-frame clones and lacks some. This table holds 150,000 to 200,000 clones, less than 95% found once. Source material: PBMCs. These receptors originate from a woman aged 18-29 years in good health and CMV-seropositive.

The chain uses TRBV10-3 and TRBJ1-1; the match to TRBD1 covers 9 bases. CDR3 length equals 15 residues. Germline CDR1 and CDR2: ENHRY and SYGVKD. Trimming at V came to 7 bases and at J to 0 bases, leaving 6 bases not matched to a gene. For the CDR3, the DNA is TGTGCCATCACTCCCGGGACAGGGATGAACACTGAAGCTTTCTTT. Protein product: CAITPGTGMNTEAFF.

V and J are TRBV4-3 and TRBJ1-3, with D maybe TRBD1 (6 bases). Trimming removed 1 base from V and 6 bases from J, with 10 bases in between. Germline CDR1 is LGHNA and CDR2 is YSLEER. The CDR3 has 14 residues. Written as DNA, the CDR3 is TGCGCCAGCAGCCAAGGGGGACAAAAAAACACCATATATTTT. Amino acid sequence: CASSQGGQKNTIYF.

The chain uses TRBV7-8 and TRBJ2-7; 7 nucleotides align to TRBD1. Germline V gene data show CDR1 as SGHVS and CDR2 as FQNEAQ. The J segment lost 1 base and the V segment lost 5 bases, leaving 11 bases of the junction unmatched. This CDR3 is 16 amino acids long. For the CDR3, the DNA is TGTGCCAGCAGCACTTACAGGGGCCGTTCTTCCTACGAGCAGTACTTC. Its protein is CASSTYRGRSSYEQYF.

DNA for the CDR3: TGTGCCACTTTAGGGCGGACAGGGGGCAATCAGCCCCAGCATTTT. Translating it yields CATLGRTGGNQPQHF. The chain recombines TRBV19 with TRBJ1-5, with 9 bases matching TRBD1. Per the germline V gene, CDR1 is LNHDA and CDR2 is SQIVND (reference sequence). V shed 10 bases, J shed 2 bases, and the junction held 9 bases outside the gene matches. The CDR3 has 15 amino acids.

The chain is built from TRBV7-2 and TRBJ2-7, with 11 bases that match TRBD2. The CDR3 is 16 residues long. J gave up 6 bases and V 3 bases, and 10 bases lay outside the gene matches. Germline CDR1 SGHTA, CDR2 FQGNSA. CDR3 residues: CASSLAKLAGGSEQYF. In nucleotides, the CDR3 is TGTGCCAGCAGCTTGGCCAAGCTAGCGGGGGGTTCCGAGCAGTACTTC.

This sequence joins TRBV11-2 and TRBJ2-1; TRBD2 agrees at 11 bases. CDR1 is SGHAT and CDR2 is FQNNGV in the germline V gene. V shed 5 bases, J shed 8 bases, and the junction held 8 bases outside the gene matches. The CDR3 totals 15 residues. DNA for the CDR3: TGTGCCAGCAGCAACTCCGGGACTAGCGGATATGAGCAGTTCTTC. It codes for CASSNSGTSGYEQFF.

This chain joins TRBV4-2 and TRBJ1-2; 11 positions agree with TRBD1. Germline CDR1 LGHNA, CDR2 YNFKEQ. Losses at the gene ends were 1 base for V and 7 bases for J; bases not matched to a gene: 8. This CDR3 has 16 residues. The CDR3 nucleotides read TGTGCCAGCAGCCAAGGGACAGGGGGCGCGGGGGCTGGCTACACCTTC. Its translation: CASSQGTGGAGAGYTF.

V is TRBV27 and J is TRBJ2-4; 11 bases are shared with TRBD2. CDR1 is MNHEY, CDR2 SMNVEV, per germline (reference sequence). The CDR3 has 15 residues. The J segment lost 7 bases and the V segment lost 2 bases, leaving 4 bases of the junction unmatched. The CDR3 is CASSLLPSGGNIQYF. The CDR3 coding sequence is TGTGCCAGCAGTTTACTCCCTAGCGGGGGGAACATTCAGTACTTC.

V gene TRBV10-3 combines with J gene TRBJ1-3; D gene unclear. V was pared by 6 bases and J by 4 bases, with 10 bases between. The germline V gene encodes CDR1 ENHRY and CDR2 SYGVKD. There are 13 residues in the CDR3. The CDR3 spells CAIRPVEGNTIYF. The CDR3 DNA reads as TGTGCCATCAGGCCGGTAGAGGGAAACACCATATATTTT.

This chain uses TRBV4-3 with TRBJ1-1, with unresolved D. Germline V gives CDR1 LGHNA, CDR2 YSLEER. The CDR3 runs to 13 residues. The V and J ends lost 0 bases and 7 bases respectively, with 9 bases between them. In nucleotides, the CDR3 is TGCGCCAGCAGCCAAGATCTGGCAGGTGAAGCTTTCTTT. Its protein is CASSQDLAGEAFF.

The V call is TRBV7-9, the J call TRBJ2-7, with a possible D match to TRBD1 (5 bases). The CDR3 totals 14 residues. CDR1 and CDR2 (germline): SEHNR, FQNEAQ (reference sequence). The V end was cut by 6 bases, the J end by 2 bases, with 14 bases between. CDR3 DNA: TGTGCCAGCAGTTCACGGACACGGCCCTACGAGCAGTACTTC. It yields the protein CASSSRTRPYEQYF.

This clone has just one count. This chain uses TRBV29-1 with TRBJ2-7; TRBD2 matches 9 bases. The CDR3 has 15 amino acids. Germline loops: CDR1 SQVTM, CDR2 ANQGSEA. V was clipped by 6 bases and J by 2 bases; unmatched bases: 11. CDR3 sequence: CSVGVSSGGPYEQYF. The CDR3 region has the DNA TGCAGCGTGGGGGTTAGTAGCGGGGGCCCCTACGAGCAGTACTTC.

The gene calls are TRBV6-1 and TRBJ1-5, with D tentatively TRBD1 (5 bases). The CDR3 contains 15 residues. Germline CDR1 reads MNHNS; CDR2 reads SASEGT. Trimming removed 6 bases at V and 0 bases at J, with 12 bases between. The CDR3 protein is CASRSGLNSNQPQHF. As DNA, the CDR3 is TGTGCCAGCAGATCAGGGTTGAATAGCAATCAGCCCCAGCATTTT.

The chain is built from TRBV2 and TRBJ2-6; 7 positions match TRBD2. Per the germline V gene, CDR1 is SNHLY and CDR2 is FYNNEI. This CDR3 region has 16 residues. Germline trimming cut 0 bases from V and 1 base from J; bases unmatched to any gene: 0. The CDR3 spells CASSEAGGSGANVLTF. For the CDR3, the DNA is TGTGCCAGCAGTGAAGCGGGAGGGTCTGGGGCCAACGTCCTGACTTTC.

The J gene is TRBJ1-1, the V gene TRBV15; D gene unclear. The germline CDR1 and CDR2 sequences are LNHNV and YYDKDF (reference sequence). V lost 5 bases and J 3 bases, leaving 16 bases between the germline ends. The CDR3 is made up of 15 amino acids. The CDR3: CATSPQRAEDTEAFF. For the CDR3, the DNA is TGTGCCACCAGCCCTCAGAGGGCGGAAGACACTGAAGCTTTCTTT. Together with reference TRBV15 and TRBJ1-1, the CDR3 gives the full variable domain: DAMVIQNPRYQVTQFGKPVTLSCSQTLNHNVMYWYQQKSSQAPKLLFHYYDKDFNNEADTPDNFQSRRPNTSFCFLDIRSPGLGDTAMYLCATSPQRAEDTEAFFGQGTRLTVV.

The rearrangement joins TRBV28 to TRBJ2-5, with a possible D match to TRBD1 (6 bases). The CDR3 extends over 16 amino acids. Germline loops: CDR1 MDHEN, CDR2 SYDVKM. The V end lost 6 bases, the J end lost 4 bases, and 21 bases lay between the germline ends. CDR3: CASRPGTYHLGETQYF. CDR3 bases: TGTGCCAGCAGACCCGGGACATACCACCTTGGAGAGACCCAGTACTTC.

V and J are TRBV9 and TRBJ2-4; 7 nucleotides line up with TRBD1. The germline V gene has CDR1 SGDLS and CDR2 YYNGEE. The CDR3 runs 17 residues. The V and J ends lost 4 bases and 2 bases, in that order; junction bases with no gene match: 12. CDR3 residues: CASSPYSGTVTKNIQYF. CDR3 bases: TGTGCCAGCAGCCCATACTCCGGGACAGTAACCAAAAACATTCAGTACTTC.

This clone has only a few counts. CDR3 in amino acids: CASSLGLGAGGEAFF. The CDR3, as DNA: TGTGCCAGCAGCTTAGGGTTGGGGGCTGGTGGTGAAGCTTTCTTT. J is TRBJ1-1 and V is TRBV7-9; D possibly corresponds to TRBD1 (6 bases). The germline CDR1 and CDR2 sequences are SEHNR and FQNEAQ (reference sequence). The CDR3 is 15 residues long. Trimming took off 1 base at V and 7 bases at J, with 16 bases between the two ends.

The V call is TRBV30, the J call TRBJ2-5; a weak D match, TRBD2 (6 bases). CDR3 length: 13 amino acids. Deletions cut 3 bases from V and 5 bases from J, with 13 bases between. The V gene's germline CDR1 is GTSNPN and CDR2 SVGIG (reference sequence). DNA for the CDR3: TGTGCCTGGAGGACTAGTGCGATTGAGACCCAGTACTTC. Translated: CAWRTSAIETQYF.